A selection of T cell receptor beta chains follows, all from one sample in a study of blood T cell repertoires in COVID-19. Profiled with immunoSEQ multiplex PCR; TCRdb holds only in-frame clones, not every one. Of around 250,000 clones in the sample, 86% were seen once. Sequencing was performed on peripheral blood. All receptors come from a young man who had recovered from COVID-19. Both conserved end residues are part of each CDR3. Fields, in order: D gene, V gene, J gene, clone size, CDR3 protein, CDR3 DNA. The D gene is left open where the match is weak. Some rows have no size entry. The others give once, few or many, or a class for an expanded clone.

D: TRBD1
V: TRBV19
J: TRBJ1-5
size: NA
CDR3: CASKTGGEPQPQHF
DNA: TGTGCCAGTAAGACAGGGGGCGAGCCACAGCCCCAGCATTTT

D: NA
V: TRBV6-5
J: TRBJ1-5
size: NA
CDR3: CASSATGGGQPQHF
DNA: TGTGCCAGCAGCGCCACGGGGGGAGGACAGCCCCAGCATTTT

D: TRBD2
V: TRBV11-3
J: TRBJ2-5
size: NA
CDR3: CASSLEGTSGGETQYF
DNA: TGTGCCAGCAGCTTAGAAGGGACTAGCGGGGGGGAGACCCAGTACTTC

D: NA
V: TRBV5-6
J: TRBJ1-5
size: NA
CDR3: CASSLGAGSPHF
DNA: TGTGCCAGCAGCTTGGGTGCAGGTTCACCGCATTTT

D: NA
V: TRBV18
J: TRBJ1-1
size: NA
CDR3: CASSPLGVGATEAFF
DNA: TGTGCCAGCTCACCACTAGGGGTAGGAGCCACTGAAGCTTTCTTT

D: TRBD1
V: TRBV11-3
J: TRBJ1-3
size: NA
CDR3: CASSLRAGQGFGNTIYF
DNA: TGTGCCAGCAGCTTACGGGCAGGACAGGGCTTCGGAAACACCATATATTTT

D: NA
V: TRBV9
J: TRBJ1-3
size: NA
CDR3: CASSVGEGTGNTIYF
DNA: TGTGCCAGCAGCGTAGGGGAGGGAACTGGAAACACCATATATTTT

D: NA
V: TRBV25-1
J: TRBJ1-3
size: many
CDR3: CASSDQGRNTIYF
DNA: TGTGCCAGCAGTGATCAGGGAAGAAACACCATATATTTT

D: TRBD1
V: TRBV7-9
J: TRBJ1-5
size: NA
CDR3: CASSNHRGRQPQHF
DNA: TGTGCCAGCAGCAACCACAGGGGACGCCAGCCCCAGCATTTT

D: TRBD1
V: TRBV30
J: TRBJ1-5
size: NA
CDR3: CAWSFNQGVSPQHF
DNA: TGTGCCTGGAGTTTTAACCAGGGGGTCTCGCCCCAGCATTTT

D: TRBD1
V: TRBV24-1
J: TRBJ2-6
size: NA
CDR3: CATATGASAGANVLTF
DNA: TGTGCCACCGCCACAGGGGCTTCGGCTGGGGCCAACGTCCTGACTTTC

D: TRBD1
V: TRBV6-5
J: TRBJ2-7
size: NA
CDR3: CASSRGTGYEQYF
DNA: TGTGCCAGCAGCAGGGGGACGGGCTACGAGCAGTACTTC

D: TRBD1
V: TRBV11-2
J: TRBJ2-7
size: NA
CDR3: CASSFDRDPYEQYF
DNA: TGTGCCAGCAGCTTCGACAGGGATCCCTACGAGCAGTACTTC

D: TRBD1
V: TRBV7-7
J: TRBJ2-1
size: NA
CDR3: CASSQTGKPYNEQFF
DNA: TGTGCCAGCAGCCAGACAGGGAAGCCCTACAATGAGCAGTTCTTC

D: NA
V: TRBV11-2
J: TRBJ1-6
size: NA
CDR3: CASSSSSYNSPLHF
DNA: TGTGCCAGCAGCTCCAGCTCCTATAATTCACCCCTCCACTTT

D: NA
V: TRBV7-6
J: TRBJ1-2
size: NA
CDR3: CASSLACGVSGYGYTF
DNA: TGTGCCAGCAGCTTAGCGTGTGGAGTCTCCGGGTATGGCTACACCTTC

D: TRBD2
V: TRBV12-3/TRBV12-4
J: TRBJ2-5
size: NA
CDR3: CASRLAKETQYF
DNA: TGTGCCAGCAGACTAGCGAAAGAGACCCAGTACTTC

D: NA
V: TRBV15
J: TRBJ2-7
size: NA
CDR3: CATSLDGTYEQYF
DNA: TGTGCCACCAGCCTAGACGGAACTTACGAGCAGTACTTC

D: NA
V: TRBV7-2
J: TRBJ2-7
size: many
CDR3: CASSPIRGYEQYF
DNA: TGTGCCAGCAGCCCCATTCGCGGCTACGAGCAGTACTTC

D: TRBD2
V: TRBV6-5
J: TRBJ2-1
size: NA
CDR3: CASSRQTSSNEQFF
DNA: TGTGCCAGCAGCCGTCAGACTAGCAGCAATGAGCAGTTCTTC

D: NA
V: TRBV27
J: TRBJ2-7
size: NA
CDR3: CASSSRSVGSYEQYF
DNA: TGTGCCAGCAGTTCACGATCGGTCGGGTCCTACGAGCAGTACTTC

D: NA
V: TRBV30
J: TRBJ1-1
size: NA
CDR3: CAWSVETEAFF
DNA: TGTGCCTGGAGTGTGGAGACTGAAGCTTTCTTT

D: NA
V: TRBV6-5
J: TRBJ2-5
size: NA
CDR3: CASSYSKQGRETQYF
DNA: TGTGCCAGCAGTTACTCGAAACAGGGACGAGAGACCCAGTACTTC

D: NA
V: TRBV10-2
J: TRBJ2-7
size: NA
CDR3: CASSGVRDTYEQYF
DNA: TGCGCCAGCAGTGGGGTCAGGGACACCTACGAGCAGTACTTC

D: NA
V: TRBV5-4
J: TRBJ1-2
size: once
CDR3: CASSLDQEPPYGYTF
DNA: TGTGCCAGCAGCTTGGACCAGGAACCCCCCTATGGCTACACCTTC

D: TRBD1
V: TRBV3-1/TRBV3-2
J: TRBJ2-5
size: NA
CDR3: CASSQVPGQGQETQYF
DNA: TGTGCCAGCAGCCAAGTCCCAGGACAGGGTCAAGAGACCCAGTACTTC

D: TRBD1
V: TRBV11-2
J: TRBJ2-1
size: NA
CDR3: CASSMRQGGYNEQFF
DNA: TGTGCCAGCAGCATGAGACAGGGGGGCTACAATGAGCAGTTCTTC

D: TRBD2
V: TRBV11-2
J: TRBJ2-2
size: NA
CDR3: CASRGLGITGELFF
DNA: TGTGCCAGCAGGGGACTAGGTATCACCGGGGAGCTGTTTTTT

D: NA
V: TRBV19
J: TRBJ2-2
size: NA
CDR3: CASSISLRGGSGELFF
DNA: TGTGCCAGTAGTATAAGCTTGAGGGGAGGATCCGGGGAGCTGTTTTTT

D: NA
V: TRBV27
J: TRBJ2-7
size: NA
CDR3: CASSFSAVYEQYF
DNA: TGTGCCAGCAGTTTTTCGGCGGTCTACGAGCAGTACTTC

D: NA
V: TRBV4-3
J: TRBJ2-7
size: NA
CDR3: CASSQDRRAGSYEQYF
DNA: TGCGCCAGCAGCCAAGATAGGCGGGCGGGGAGTTACGAGCAGTACTTC

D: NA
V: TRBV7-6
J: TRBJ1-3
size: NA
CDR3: CASSSPGVGNTIYF
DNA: TGTGCCAGCAGCTCGCCGGGAGTTGGAAACACCATATATTTT

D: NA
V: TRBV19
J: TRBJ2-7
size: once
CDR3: CASSIRLMGPGSPYEQYF
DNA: TGTGCCAGTAGTATTCGTTTAATGGGGCCCGGGTCTCCTTACGAGCAGTACTTC

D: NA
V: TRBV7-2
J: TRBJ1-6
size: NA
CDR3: CASSSVSSYNSPLHF
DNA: TGTGCCAGCAGCTCCGTCAGCTCCTATAATTCACCCCTCCACTTT

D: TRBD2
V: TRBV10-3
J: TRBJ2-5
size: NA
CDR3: CAISEGTSGEETQYF
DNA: TGTGCCATCAGTGAGGGGACTAGCGGGGAAGAGACCCAGTACTTC

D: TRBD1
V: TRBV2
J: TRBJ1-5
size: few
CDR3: CASRPGGDRGFEGNQPQHF
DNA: TGTGCCAGCAGACCCGGCGGGGACAGGGGGTTTGAGGGCAATCAGCCCCAGCATTTT

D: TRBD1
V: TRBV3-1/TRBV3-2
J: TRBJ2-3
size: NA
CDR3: CASRGGRWTGTDSTQYF
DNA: TGTGCCAGCAGGGGAGGAAGATGGACAGGGACGGATAGTACGCAGTATTTT

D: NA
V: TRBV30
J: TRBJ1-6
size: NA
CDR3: CAWTGPGTQAPLHF
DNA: TGTGCCTGGACCGGTCCAGGGACACAGGCACCCCTCCACTTT

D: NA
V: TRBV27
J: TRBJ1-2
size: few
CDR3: CASSKNRDYYGYTF
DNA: TGTGCCAGCAGTAAGAACAGGGACTATTATGGCTACACCTTC

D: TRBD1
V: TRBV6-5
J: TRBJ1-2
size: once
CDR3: CASSYRQGPGYGYTF
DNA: TGTGCCAGCAGTTACCGACAGGGCCCTGGCTATGGCTACACCTTC

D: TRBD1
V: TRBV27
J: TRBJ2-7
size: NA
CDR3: CASRKGQGAHEQYF
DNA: TGTGCCAGCAGGAAAGGACAGGGAGCGCACGAGCAGTACTTC

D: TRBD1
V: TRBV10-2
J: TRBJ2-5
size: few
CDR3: CASSESRWTGVKETQYF
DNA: TGCGCCAGCAGTGAGTCGAGGTGGACAGGGGTAAAAGAGACCCAGTACTTC

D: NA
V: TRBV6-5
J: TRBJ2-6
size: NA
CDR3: CASRRDRSGANVLTF
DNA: TGTGCCAGCAGGCGGGACAGATCTGGGGCCAACGTCCTGACTTTC

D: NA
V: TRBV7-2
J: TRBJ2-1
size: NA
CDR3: CASSLDPRGSEQFF
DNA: TGTGCCAGCAGCTTAGACCCGAGGGGGAGTGAGCAGTTCTTC

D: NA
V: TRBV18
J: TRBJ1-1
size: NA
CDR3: CASSPRGGTEAFF
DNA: TGTGCCAGCTCTCCCCGAGGGGGCACTGAAGCTTTCTTT

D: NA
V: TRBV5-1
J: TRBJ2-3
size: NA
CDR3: CASSLATSTDTQYF
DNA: TGCGCCAGCAGCTTGGCAACTAGCACAGATACGCAGTATTTT

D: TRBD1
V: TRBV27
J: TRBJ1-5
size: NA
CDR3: CASSPGTVNQPQHF
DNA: TGTGCCAGCAGTCCAGGGACAGTAAATCAGCCCCAGCATTTT

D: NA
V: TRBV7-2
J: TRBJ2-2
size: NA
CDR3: CASSLFRVSTGELFF
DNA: TGTGCCAGCAGCTTATTCAGGGTCAGTACCGGGGAGCTGTTTTTT

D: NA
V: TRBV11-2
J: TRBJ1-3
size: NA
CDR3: CASSLPPQGSGNTIYF
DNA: TGTGCCAGCAGCCTTCCCCCTCAGGGGTCTGGAAACACCATATATTTT

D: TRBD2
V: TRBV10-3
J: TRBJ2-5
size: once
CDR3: CATVGGALETQYF
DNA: TGTGCCACGGTCGGGGGGGCCTTGGAGACCCAGTACTTC

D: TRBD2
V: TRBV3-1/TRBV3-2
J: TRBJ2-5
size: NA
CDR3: CAAGEGYQETQYF
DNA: TGTGCCGCGGGGGAGGGTTACCAAGAGACCCAGTACTTC

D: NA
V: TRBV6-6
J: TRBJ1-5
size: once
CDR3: CASSPSRGVGYSNQPQHF
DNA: TGTGCCAGCAGTCCTAGTCGGGGGGTTGGATATAGCAATCAGCCCCAGCATTTT

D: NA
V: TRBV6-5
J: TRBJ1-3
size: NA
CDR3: CASTALGLSGNTIYF
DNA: TGTGCCAGCACCGCCCTAGGCCTCTCTGGAAACACCATATATTTT

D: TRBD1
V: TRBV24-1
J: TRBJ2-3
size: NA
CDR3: CATRGDRGETDTQYF
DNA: TGTGCCACCAGGGGGGACAGAGGGGAGACAGATACGCAGTATTTT

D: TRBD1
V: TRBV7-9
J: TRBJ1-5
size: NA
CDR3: CASSLGDSLLNPQHF
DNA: TGTGCCAGCAGCTTAGGGGACAGCCTATTAAATCCCCAGCATTTT

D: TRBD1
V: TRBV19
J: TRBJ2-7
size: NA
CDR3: CASSVGQGSRSYEQYF
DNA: TGTGCCAGTAGTGTCGGACAGGGTTCGCGATCCTACGAGCAGTACTTC

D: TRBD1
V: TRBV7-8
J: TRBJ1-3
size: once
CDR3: CASSINRGISGNTIYF
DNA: TGTGCCAGCAGCATAAACAGGGGAATCTCTGGAAACACCATATATTTT

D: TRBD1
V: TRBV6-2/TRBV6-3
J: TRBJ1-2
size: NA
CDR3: CASSDGQGSLYGYTF
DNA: TGTGCCAGCAGCGACGGACAGGGTTCCCTCTATGGCTACACCTTC